This TCR beta chain is drawn from a study of CXCR3-negative and CXCR3-positive naive CD8 T cells. Findings and limits, study-wide: Naive CXCR3-positive and CXCR3-negative cells shared TRBV-TRBJ usage; memory cells diverged. Naive subsets expressed similar surface CD5; TRB CDR3 features served to infer TCR strength.

Triplicate sorting captured roughly 300,000 cells each from every CD8+ T cell subset. 5' RACE with UMI labels generated the TRB cDNA libraries. From the 5' RACE reads, TCRdb lists one entry per CDR3 protein and no DNA. The sample is made up of 50,000 to 65,000 distinct CDR3 sequences, and the top ten hold around 22% of it. Per germline, CDR1 MNHNY and CDR2 SVGAGI (reference sequence). CDR3 size: 13 residues. With respect to this clonotype: Its antigen remains unidentified.

The chain recombines TRBV6-6 with TRBJ1-1. Sequencing input: memory CD8+ T cells from blood. This clonotype was obtained from a human donor in good health. Some clones in this sample may be carry-over from other donors' samples. CDR3 loop: CASSITENTEAFF.